This TCR beta chain was recorded in a study of T cell responses to AZD1222 COVID-19 vaccine. The CDR3 totals 16 residues. The ends lost 4 bases at V and 3 bases at J; junction bases unmatched: 10. Germline CDR1 SGHRS, CDR2 YFSETQ. Regarding this clone: The target antigen is unknown.

Study-level points and caveats: Sampled repertoires all dated from after the peak T cell response. Spike-wide vaccine-associated CD4 TCRs dominated at 160-218 and 743-854.

Assay: immunoSEQ multiplex PCR; the TCRdb copy retains only in-frame clones and omits some. The sample has 6,000 to 6,500 clones; more than 70% are singletons. The sample in question was peripheral blood, obtained 28 days after the second AZD1222 dose. The TCR sequence derives from an adult who received the AZD1222 COVID-19 vaccine. V gene TRBV5-1 combines with J gene TRBJ2-1; 7 bases are a match to TRBD2. The CDR3 loop reads CASSILAPVSYNEQFF. The CDR3 coding sequence is TGCGCCAGCAGCATACTAGCGCCCGTCAGCTACAATGAGCAGTTCTTC.